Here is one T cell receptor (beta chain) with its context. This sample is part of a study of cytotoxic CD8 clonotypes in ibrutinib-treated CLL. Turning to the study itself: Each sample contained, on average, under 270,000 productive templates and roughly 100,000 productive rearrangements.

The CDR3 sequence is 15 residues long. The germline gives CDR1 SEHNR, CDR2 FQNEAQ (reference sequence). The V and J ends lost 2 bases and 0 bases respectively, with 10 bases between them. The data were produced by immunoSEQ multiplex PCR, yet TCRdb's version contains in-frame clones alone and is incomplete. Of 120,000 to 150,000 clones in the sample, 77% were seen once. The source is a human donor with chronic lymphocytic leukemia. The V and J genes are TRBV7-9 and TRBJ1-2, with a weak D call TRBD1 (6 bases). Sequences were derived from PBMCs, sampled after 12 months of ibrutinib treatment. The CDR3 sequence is CASSLRTEANYGYTF. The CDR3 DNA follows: TGTGCCAGCAGCTTAAGGACAGAGGCTAACTATGGCTACACCTTC.